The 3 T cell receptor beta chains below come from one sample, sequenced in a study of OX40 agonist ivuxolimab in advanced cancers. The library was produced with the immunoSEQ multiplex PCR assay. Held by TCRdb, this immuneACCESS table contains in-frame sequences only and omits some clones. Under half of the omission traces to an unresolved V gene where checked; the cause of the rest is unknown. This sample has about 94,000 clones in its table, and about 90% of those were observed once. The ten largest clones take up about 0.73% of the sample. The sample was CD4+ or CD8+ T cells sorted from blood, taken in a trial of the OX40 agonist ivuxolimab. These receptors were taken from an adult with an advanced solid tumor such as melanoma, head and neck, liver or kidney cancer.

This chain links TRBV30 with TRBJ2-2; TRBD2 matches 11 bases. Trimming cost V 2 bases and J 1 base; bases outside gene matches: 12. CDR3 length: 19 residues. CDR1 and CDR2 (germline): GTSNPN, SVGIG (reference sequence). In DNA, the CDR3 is TGTGCCTGGAGTACGGTAGGGCTAGCGGGAGGACTGAACACCGGGGAGCTGTTTTTT. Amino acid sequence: CAWSTVGLAGGLNTGELFF. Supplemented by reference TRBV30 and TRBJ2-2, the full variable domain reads SQTIHQWPATLVQPVGSPLSLECTVEGTSNPNLYWYRQAAGRGLQLLFYSVGIGQISSEVPQNLSASRPQDRQFILSSKKLLLSDSGFYLCAWSTVGLAGGLNTGELFFGEGSRLTVL.

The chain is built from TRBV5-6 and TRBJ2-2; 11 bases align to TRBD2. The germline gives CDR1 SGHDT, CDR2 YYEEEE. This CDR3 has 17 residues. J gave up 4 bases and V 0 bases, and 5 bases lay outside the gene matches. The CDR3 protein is CASSLGLTSGSTGELFF. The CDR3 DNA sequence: TGTGCCAGCAGCTTGGGTCTTACTAGCGGGAGCACCGGGGAGCTGTTTTTT.

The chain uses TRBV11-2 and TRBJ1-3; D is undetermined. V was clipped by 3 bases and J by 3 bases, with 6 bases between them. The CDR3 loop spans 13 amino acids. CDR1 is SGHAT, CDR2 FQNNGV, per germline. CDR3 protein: CASSLRVGNTIYF. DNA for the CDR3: TGTGCCAGCAGCTTGAGGGTTGGAAACACCATATATTTT.